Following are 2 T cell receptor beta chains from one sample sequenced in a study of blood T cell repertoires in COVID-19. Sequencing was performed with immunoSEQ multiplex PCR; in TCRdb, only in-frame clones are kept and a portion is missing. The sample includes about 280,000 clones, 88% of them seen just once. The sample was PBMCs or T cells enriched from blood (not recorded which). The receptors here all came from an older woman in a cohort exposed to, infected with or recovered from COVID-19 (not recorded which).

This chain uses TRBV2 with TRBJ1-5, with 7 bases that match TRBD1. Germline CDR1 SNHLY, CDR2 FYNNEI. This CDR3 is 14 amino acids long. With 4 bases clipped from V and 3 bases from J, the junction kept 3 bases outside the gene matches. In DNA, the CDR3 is TGTGCCAGCAGTGGGACAGGCCTCAATCAGCCCCAGCATTTT. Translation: CASSGTGLNQPQHF.

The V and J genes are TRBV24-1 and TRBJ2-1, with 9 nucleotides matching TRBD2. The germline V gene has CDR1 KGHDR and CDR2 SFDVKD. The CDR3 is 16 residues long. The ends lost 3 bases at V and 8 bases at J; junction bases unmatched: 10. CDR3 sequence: CATSDPSGAGAHEQFF. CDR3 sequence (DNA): TGTGCCACCAGTGATCCTAGCGGGGCGGGGGCTCATGAGCAGTTCTTC.